This passage covers 23 T cell receptor beta chains from one sample sequenced in a study of a mutant IDH1 vaccine in newly diagnosed glioma. Stated time point: week 35, safety follow-up. Topical imiquimod was applied with each vaccine dose, which held 300 ug of mutant IDH1 20-mer peptide. Clones were sequenced by immunoSEQ multiplex PCR, and TCRdb holds only the in-frame ones, with some missing. Of over 30,000 clones in the sample, roughly three quarters are singletons; the top ten hold roughly 10%. For these receptors, no antigen is known. The starting material was PBMCs, obtained from a glioma patient whose treatment included an IDH1 peptide vaccine. These receptors were collected from a woman aged 30 to 39 with glioma. Some clones in this sample may be carry-over from other donors' samples.

The V gene is TRBV2, the J gene TRBJ1-2; 8 bases agree with TRBD1. V lost 6 bases to trimming and J lost 3 bases; unmatched junction nucleotides: 6. The CDR3 is made up of 14 amino acids. The V gene's germline CDR1 is SNHLY and CDR2 FYNNEI. The CDR3 DNA reads as TGTGCCAGCAGCAACCAGGGGGCCCACTATGGCTACACCTTC. It is translated as CASSNQGAHYGYTF.

This sequence joins TRBV30 and TRBJ1-5; D might be TRBD1 (5 bases). This CDR3 contains 14 residues. Trimming shortened V by 1 base and J by 1 base, and 8 bases separated the two germline ends. Germline V gives CDR1 GTSNPN, CDR2 SVGIG (reference sequence). CDR3 bases: TGTGCCTGGAGTGGAGGGACGAGCAATCAGCCCCAGCATTTT. As protein: CAWSGGTSNQPQHF.

A few counts support this clone. This chain links TRBV18 with TRBJ2-7, with 11 bases lining up with TRBD2. This CDR3 is 16 amino acids long. CDR1 is KGHSH and CDR2 is LQKENI in the germline V gene. Germline trimming cut 6 bases from V and 2 bases from J; bases unmatched to any gene: 9. The CDR3 DNA is TGTGCCAGCTCTCCCATTACTAGCGGGAGACCCTACGAGCAGTACTTC. Translation: CASSPITSGRPYEQYF.

A single count supports this clone. The J gene is TRBJ2-7, the V gene TRBV29-1; D may be TRBD1 (6 bases). This CDR3 region has 12 residues. The germline V gene has CDR1 SQVTM and CDR2 ANQGSEA. V lost 2 bases and J lost 9, with 14 bases in between. The chain's CDR3 is CSVELQGRAQYF. As DNA, the CDR3 is TGCAGCGTTGAATTACAGGGTCGAGCGCAGTACTTC.

The chain has TRBV29-1 and TRBJ2-7; the match to TRBD1 covers 8 bases. Trimming cost V 6 bases and J 4 bases; bases outside gene matches: 5. Germline V gene data show CDR1 as SQVTM and CDR2 as ANQGSEA. This CDR3 comprises 12 residues. CDR3 residues: CSVRTGIYEQYF. CDR3 coding DNA: TGCAGCGTACGGACAGGGATTTACGAGCAGTACTTC.

The V gene is TRBV7-6, the J gene TRBJ2-3; 15 bases are a match to TRBD2. The V gene's germline CDR1 is SGHVS and CDR2 FNYEAQ. Trimming removed 5 bases from V and 1 base from J; junction bases left unmatched: 4. CDR3 length: 17 amino acids. The DNA for the CDR3 is TGTGCCAGCAGCCTCCGGACTAGCGGGGGGGGCACAGATACGCAGTATTTT. Its translation: CASSLRTSGGGTDTQYF.

The rearrangement joins TRBV6-5 to TRBJ2-7, with D possibly TRBD2 on 5 matching bases. CDR1 and CDR2 (germline): MNHEY, SVGAGI. The CDR3 covers 12 residues. V was cut by 5 bases and J by 6 bases, with 11 bases left in between. The CDR3, as DNA: TGTGCCAGCAGTGGAGGCCCCACCGAGCAGTACTTC. It is translated as CASSGGPTEQYF.

This sequence joins TRBV19 and TRBJ2-2; the D call may be TRBD1 or TRBD2 (5 bases each). Trimming left V 3 bases short and J 1 base short, with 9 bases between. The CDR3 is 15 amino acids. Germline V CDR1 and CDR2: LNHDA, SQIVND (reference sequence). CDR3 sequence (DNA): TGTGCCAGTAGTATTGGTGGGGGGAACACCGGGGAGCTGTTTTTT. Encoded protein: CASSIGGGNTGELFF.

The chain recombines TRBV27 with TRBJ2-1; 7 bases are a match to TRBD2. Germline V gene sequence: CDR1 MNHEY, CDR2 SMNVEV (reference sequence). This CDR3 spans 15 amino acids. Trimming cost V 0 bases and J 6 bases; bases outside gene matches: 5. CDR3 residues: CASSLSAGARNEQFF. The DNA of the CDR3 is TGTGCCAGCAGTTTATCCGCGGGAGCACGCAATGAGCAGTTCTTC.

This chain links TRBV21-1 with TRBJ2-7; the DNA was not compared with TRBD1, the D call given in the table. TRBV21-1 is a pseudogene segment. This CDR3 spans 15 amino acids. DNA of the CDR3: TGTGCCAGCAGCAAACGCAACCAGGGAACACACGAGCAGTACTTC. Translation: CASSKRNQGTHEQYF.

This clone was recorded only once. The chain carries TRBV10-3 and TRBJ2-7; the D is unclear. V was trimmed by 8 bases and J by 5 bases, leaving 13 bases between them. This CDR3 contains 12 residues. Germline-derived CDR1 and CDR2 are ENHRY and SYGVKD. CDR3: CAIGQALDEQYF. In nucleotides, the CDR3 is TGTGCCATCGGTCAAGCGCTGGACGAGCAGTACTTC.

The chain links TRBV19 to TRBJ2-1; 10 nucleotides agree with TRBD2. Losses at the gene ends were 0 bases for V and 5 bases for J; bases not matched to a gene: 4. From germline, CDR1 is LNHDA and CDR2 SQIVND (reference sequence). This CDR3 spans 16 amino acids. The CDR3 sequence is CASSIELAGPHNEQFF. The CDR3 DNA follows: TGTGCCAGTAGTATAGAACTAGCGGGACCCCACAATGAGCAGTTCTTC.

V usage is TRBV9 and J usage is TRBJ1-1, with 8 bases aligning to TRBD1. Trimming took 4 bases from V and 7 from J; bases not matched to a gene: 9. This CDR3 is built from 14 residues. From germline, CDR1 is SGDLS and CDR2 YYNGEE. CDR3 in DNA: TGTGCCAGCAGCTTTGGGACAGGCACGGGTGAAGCTTTCTTT. This gives the protein CASSFGTGTGEAFF.

The rearrangement links TRBV30 to TRBJ2-6, with D unclear. CDR1 GTSNPN and CDR2 SVGIG come from the germline V gene (reference sequence). This CDR3 comprises 14 residues. V lost 3 bases, J lost 1 base, and 7 bases lay in between. The CDR3 region is CAWSQVSGANVLTF. The CDR3 DNA is TGTGCCTGGAGCCAGGTATCTGGGGCCAACGTCCTGACTTTC.

The rearrangement links TRBV19 to TRBJ1-5; a possible D gene is TRBD1 (5 bases). CDR3 length: 15 amino acids. V shed 0 bases and J shed 1 base, with 7 bases lying between them. Germline V gene lookup returns CDR1 LNHDA and CDR2 SQIVND (reference sequence). CDR3 DNA sequence: TGTGCCAGTAGTATAGAGGGGGACAGCAATCAGCCCCAGCATTTT. Translating it yields CASSIEGDSNQPQHF.

The chain links TRBV27 to TRBJ1-2, with 9 nucleotides matching TRBD1. This CDR3 region has 16 residues. In germline, CDR1 is MNHEY, CDR2 SMNVEV (reference sequence). Germline trimming cut 1 base from V and 5 bases from J; bases unmatched to any gene: 8. CDR3 sequence: CASSLLAGTGKYGYTF. DNA of the CDR3: TGTGCCAGCAGTTTATTGGCGGGGACAGGGAAGTATGGCTACACCTTC.

The V and J genes are TRBV6-5 and TRBJ1-1; no clear D gene. V was cut by 0 bases and J by 8 bases, with 16 bases left in between. Germline values: CDR1 MNHEY, CDR2 SVGAGI. The CDR3 length is 15 residues. CDR3 DNA sequence: TGTGCCAGCAGTTACTCCCCGGGCAGGCTCCGGGAAGCTTTCTTT. Protein product: CASSYSPGRLREAFF.

This clone was seen a handful of times. This rearrangement joins TRBV29-1 to TRBJ1-2, with D possibly TRBD1 on 5 matching bases. CDR1 is SQVTM, CDR2 ANQGSEA, per germline. V was shortened by 5 bases and J by 2 bases, with 21 bases between the two germline ends. The CDR3 is made up of 16 amino acids. The CDR3 DNA reads as TGCAGCGTTAGTCCCCCATTAAACAGGCCGAACTATGGCTACACCTTC. Its translation is CSVSPPLNRPNYGYTF.

The CDR3 DNA sequence: TGCAGCGTTGAAGGCTTTAGGGGTGGCTACACCTTC. This gives the protein CSVEGFRGGYTF. This chain links TRBV29-1 with TRBJ1-2; tentatively, D is TRBD1 (5 bases). The CDR3 is 12 amino acids. Germline CDR1 is SQVTM and CDR2 is ANQGSEA. The V end was cut by 1 base, the J end by 7 bases, with 10 bases between.

This sequence joins TRBV5-6 and TRBJ1-1; D unclear. The V end lost 3 bases, the J end lost 7 bases, and 13 bases lay between the germline ends. CDR3 length: 13 amino acids. CDR1 and CDR2 (germline): SGHDT, YYEEEE. CDR3 loop: CASSSWGKGEAFF. CDR3 nucleotide sequence: TGTGCCAGCAGCTCCTGGGGAAAGGGTGAAGCTTTCTTT. Supplemented by reference TRBV5-6 and TRBJ1-1, the full variable domain reads DAGVTQSPTHLIKTRGQQVTLRCSPKSGHDTVSWYQQALGQGPQFIFQYYEEEERQRGNFPDRFSGHQFPNYSSELNVNALLLGDSALYLCASSSWGKGEAFFGQGTRLTVV.

V is TRBV19 and J is TRBJ2-3; 12 nucleotides match TRBD2. CDR1 and CDR2 from the germline V gene are LNHDA and SQIVND (reference sequence). This CDR3 is 15 amino acids long. Trimming cost V 4 bases and J 4 bases; bases outside gene matches: 3. The CDR3 spells CASSRTSGIADTQYF. CDR3 DNA: TGTGCCAGTAGTAGGACTAGCGGGATAGCAGATACGCAGTATTTT.

V usage is TRBV5-6 and J usage is TRBJ2-7; maybe TRBD2 (6 bases). V was shortened by 0 bases and J by 2 bases, with 12 bases between the two germline ends. The CDR3 totals 15 residues. Germline lookup yields CDR1 SGHDT and CDR2 YYEEEE. CDR3 nucleotides: TGTGCCAGCAGCTTGGGGGGGACGGGAGCCTACGAGCAGTACTTC. Its translation is CASSLGGTGAYEQYF.

The chain uses TRBV30 and TRBJ2-5; 11 bases align to TRBD1. Gene TRBJ2-7 matches the end of the DNA better, so the J call may be wrong. Germline values: CDR1 GTSNPN, CDR2 SVGIG (reference sequence). There are 14 residues in the CDR3. Written as DNA, the CDR3 is TGTGCCTGGGACCGCGGGACAGGGGGAAACGAGCAGTACTTC. Amino acid sequence: CAWDRGTGGNEQYF.